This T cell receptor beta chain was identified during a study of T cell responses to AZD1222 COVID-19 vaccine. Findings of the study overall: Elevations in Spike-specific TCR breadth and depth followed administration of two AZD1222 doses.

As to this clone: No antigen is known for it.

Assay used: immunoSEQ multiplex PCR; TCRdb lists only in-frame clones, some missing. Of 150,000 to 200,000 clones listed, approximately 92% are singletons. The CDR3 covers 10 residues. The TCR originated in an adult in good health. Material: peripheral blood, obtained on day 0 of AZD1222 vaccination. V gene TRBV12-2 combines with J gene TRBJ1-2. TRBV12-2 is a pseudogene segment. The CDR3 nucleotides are TGTGCAAGTCGCTTAGGGGTAGGCACCTTC. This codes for CASRLGVGTF.